This TCR beta chain was recorded in a study of cytomegalovirus exposure and HLA in healthy donors. Primers for the PCR totalled 60 Vbeta and 13 Jbeta. Using immunoSEQ multiplex PCR, the repertoire was profiled, and TCRdb retains in-frame clones only, with some absent. The data contain 210,000 or so clones, approximately 80% of them singletons. V shed 1 base and J 12 bases; nucleotides not matched to a gene: 8. Germline values: CDR1 SEHNR, CDR2 FQNEAQ (reference sequence). The CDR3 has 15 residues. The gene calls are TRBV7-9 and TRBJ2-5; 13 bases match TRBD2. The TCR sequence derives from a man aged 35 to 55 in good health and CMV-seronegative. The material sequenced was PBMCs. The CDR3 loop reads CASSLGGLAGTSEYF. The CDR3 DNA reads TGTGCCAGCAGCTTAGGGGGACTAGCGGGGACCTCCGAGTACTTC. The whole variable domain, filled in from reference TRBV7-9 and TRBJ2-5, reads DTGVSQNPRHKITKRGQNVTFRCDPISEHNRLYWYRQTLGQGPEFLTYFQNEAQLEKSRLLSDRFSAERPKGSFSTLEIQRTEQGDSAMYLCASSLGGLAGTSEYFGPGTRLLVL.